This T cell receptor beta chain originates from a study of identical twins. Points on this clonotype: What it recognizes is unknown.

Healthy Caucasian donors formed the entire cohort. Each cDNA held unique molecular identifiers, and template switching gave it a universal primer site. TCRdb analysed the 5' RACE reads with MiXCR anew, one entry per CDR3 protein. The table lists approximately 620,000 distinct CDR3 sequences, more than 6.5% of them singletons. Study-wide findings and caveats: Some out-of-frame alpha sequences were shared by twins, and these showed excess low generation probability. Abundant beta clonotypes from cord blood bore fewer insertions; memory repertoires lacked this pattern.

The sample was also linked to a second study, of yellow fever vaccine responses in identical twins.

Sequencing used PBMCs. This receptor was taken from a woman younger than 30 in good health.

The CDR3 DNA follows: TGTGCCACCAGCAGGGGACTAGAATACGAGCAGTACTTC. This sequence encodes CATSRGLEYEQYF. V and J are TRBV15 and TRBJ2-7; TRBD2 aligns across 8 bases. Germline-derived CDR1 and CDR2 are LNHNV and YYDKDF (reference sequence). The CDR3 has 13 residues. Unmatched junction bases numbered 2, after V lost 3 bases and J lost 4 bases.